This T cell receptor beta chain was sequenced during a study of shared clonotypes between healthy human individuals. All of the donors resided in Nashville, Tennessee, and each was a Caucasian adult. Extraction of genomic DNA in unsorted samples used roughly 94 million PBMCs. Comment on this clone: The antigen is undetermined.

Authors' data handling: There were no quality scores in the junction-only immunoSEQ sequences, so filtering differed. Using immunoSEQ multiplex PCR, the repertoire was profiled, and TCRdb retains in-frame clones only, with some absent. From that table come the V and J calls and clone size; the DNA was used to work out D and trimming. The top ten hold over 10% of the sample, which has about half a million clones, approximately 85% seen once. Broader study findings: Researchers sampled only blood; tissue repertoires likely differ.

The CDR3 consists of 13 residues. The V segment lost 1 base and the J segment 7 bases; nucleotides outside the gene matches: 3. Germline V gene sequence: CDR1 SQVTM, CDR2 ANQGSEA. Specimen: PBMCs. The V call is TRBV29-1, the J call TRBJ2-1; 8 bases agree with TRBD2. The clonotype originates from a woman aged 35 to 49 in good health. Some clones in this sample may be carry-over from other donors' samples. CDR3 in amino acids: CSVEGGGRNEQFF. The DNA of the CDR3 is TGCAGCGTTGAAGGGGGCGGGAGGAATGAGCAGTTCTTC.